A single sample is the source of the 32 T cell receptor beta chains below, sequenced in a study of CD8 T cells in Susac syndrome. Random hexamers were used to reverse transcribe the RNA input (roughly 0.5 to 1 ug). MiXCR was run by TCRdb on the immunoSEQ multiplex PCR reads, yielding one entry per CDR3 protein. The table lists about 110,000 distinct CDR3 sequences, 96% of them singletons. Sequencing input: CD4+ T cells from PBMCs. These receptor sequences come from a human donor in good health.

The V call is TRBV7-9, the J call TRBJ2-3; D uncertain. Germline lookup yields CDR1 SEHNR and CDR2 FQNEAQ (reference sequence). The CDR3 consists of 13 residues. V lost 3 bases, J lost 0 bases, and 4 bases lay in between. The CDR3 is CASSFSSTDTQYF. The CDR3 DNA reads TGTGCCAGCAGCTTCTCTAGCACAGATACGCAGTATTTT.

The rearrangement joins TRBV4-1 to TRBJ2-7; TRBD1 matches at 7 bases. CDR1 is MGHRA and CDR2 is YSYEKL in the germline V gene. V dropped 4 bases and J dropped 7; count of bases not matched to a gene: 7. This CDR3 comprises 13 residues. The chain's CDR3 is CASSRYRGEEQYF. The CDR3 DNA follows: TGCGCCAGCAGCCGATACAGGGGTGAGGAGCAGTACTTC.

The gene calls are TRBV5-1 and TRBJ1-2; the match to TRBD1 covers 9 bases. From germline, CDR1 is SGHRS and CDR2 YFSETQ. The length of the CDR3 is 14 residues. The V segment lost 4 bases and the J segment 8 bases; nucleotides outside the gene matches: 9. As DNA, the CDR3 is TGCGCCAGCAGCCCGGGACAGGGTGCGCGGGGCTACACCTTC. Its protein product is CASSPGQGARGYTF.

This clonotype is a singleton in its sample. This chain uses TRBV6-2 or TRBV6-3 with TRBJ2-1, with 7 bases that match TRBD2. Germline-derived CDR1 and CDR2 are MNHEY and SVGEGT. This CDR3 has 14 amino acids. V was pared by 5 bases and J by 6 bases, with 7 bases of the junction left unmatched. The chain's CDR3 is CASSVREFFNEQFF. The DNA for the CDR3 is TGTGCCAGCAGTGTGCGGGAGTTCTTCAATGAGCAGTTCTTC.

V is TRBV25-1 and J is TRBJ2-1; 7 bases fit TRBD1. The junction had 6 bases not matched to a gene; V was cut back by 3 bases and J by 7 bases. CDR3 size: 14 residues. The germline CDR1 and CDR2 sequences are MGHDK and SYGVNS. The DNA of the CDR3 is TGTGCCAGCAGTGATGACAGGGAAAGGAATGAGCAGTTCTTC. It codes for CASSDDRERNEQFF.

V is TRBV3-1 and J is TRBJ2-1, with 7 bases aligning to TRBD1. Germline values: CDR1 LGHDT, CDR2 YNNKEL (reference sequence). This CDR3 region has 15 residues. V lost 5 bases, J lost 1 base, and 5 bases stayed unmatched. The CDR3 nucleotides are TGTGCCAGCAGCTCCGACAGGGTATCCTACAATGAGCAGTTCTTC. It translates to CASSSDRVSYNEQFF.

J is TRBJ2-1 and V is TRBV4-1; 7 nucleotides agree with TRBD2. Unmatched junction bases numbered 5, after V lost 2 bases and J lost 4 bases. Germline-derived CDR1 and CDR2 are MGHRA and YSYEKL. There are 15 residues in the CDR3. The CDR3 reads CASSQLTSRYNEQFF. In DNA form, the CDR3 reads TGCGCCAGCAGCCAACTGACTAGCAGGTACAATGAGCAGTTCTTC.

This chain uses TRBV6-6 with TRBJ1-6; TRBD1 matches at 7 bases. The CDR3 runs 13 residues. Trimming removed 10 bases from V and 10 bases from J; junction bases left unmatched: 10. Germline assignment: CDR1 MNHNY and CDR2 SVGAGI (reference sequence). The CDR3 DNA reads TGTGCCAACAGACAGGGTGTAGAGTCACCCCTCCACTTT. Protein sequence: CANRQGVESPLHF.

This rearrangement joins TRBV30 to TRBJ2-3, with TRBD2 identical over 11 bases. V lost 4 bases and J lost 7; bases outside the gene matches: 16. The CDR3 is 17 amino acids. Germline lookup yields CDR1 GTSNPN and CDR2 SVGIG (reference sequence). DNA of the CDR3: TGTGCCTGGAACTCTCCCCAGGCTAGCGGGGGGTATTATACGCAGTATTTT. Its protein product is CAWNSPQASGGYYTQYF.

The chain recombines TRBV6-5 with TRBJ2-3; D is perhaps TRBD2 (7 bases). The V and J ends lost 5 bases and 2 bases respectively, with 11 bases between them. Germline CDR1 is MNHEY and CDR2 is SVGAGI. This CDR3 region has 14 residues. In DNA, the CDR3 is TGTGCCAGCAGTCTCGGGGGGCTCACAGATACGCAGTATTTT. It specifies CASSLGGLTDTQYF.

The chain couples TRBV29-1 to TRBJ2-5, with D unresolved. V lost 0 bases and J lost 5, with 7 bases in between. CDR1 and CDR2 (germline): SQVTM, ANQGSEA. There are 12 residues in the CDR3. The CDR3 reads CSVEETRETQYF. Here the CDR3 DNA reads TGCAGCGTTGAAGAGACCAGGGAGACCCAGTACTTC.

The V gene is TRBV7-2, the J gene TRBJ2-7; possibly TRBD2 for D (6 bases). The CDR3 consists of 15 residues. V was shortened by 5 bases and J by 4 bases, with 18 bases between the two germline ends. Germline V gene sequence: CDR1 SGHTA, CDR2 FQGNSA. CDR3 amino acids: CASSVVGGNLYEQYF. The DNA of the CDR3 is TGTGCCAGCAGCGTGGTTGGGGGGAATCTATACGAGCAGTACTTC.

The chain combines TRBV28 with TRBJ2-7; TRBD2 aligns across 13 bases. With 5 bases clipped from V and 0 bases from J, the junction kept 1 base outside the gene matches. The germline V gene has CDR1 MDHEN and CDR2 SYDVKM. This CDR3 is built from 15 residues. The CDR3: CASSRTSGSSYEQYF. The CDR3, as DNA: TGTGCCAGCAGTCGGACTAGCGGGAGCTCCTACGAGCAGTACTTC.

The chain is built from TRBV20-1 and TRBJ2-5; 9 positions match TRBD2. This CDR3 is 14 amino acids long. Germline V lookup: CDR1 DFQATT, CDR2 SNEGSKA (reference sequence). The trim removed 3 bases at V and 5 bases at J, leaving 7 bases unmatched. Here the CDR3 reads CSASKASGVETQYF. CDR3 in DNA: TGCAGTGCTAGTAAGGCTAGCGGGGTGGAGACCCAGTACTTC.

This clonotype appeared once. This chain uses TRBV5-1 with TRBJ2-5; D not resolved. This CDR3 region has 13 residues. V was pared by 1 base and J by 3 bases, with 7 bases between. The V gene's germline CDR1 is SGHRS and CDR2 YFSETQ. CDR3 residues: CASSLSQEETQYF. The CDR3 DNA reads as TGCGCCAGCAGCTTGAGCCAGGAAGAGACCCAGTACTTC. Looking up the rest from reference TRBV5-1 and TRBJ2-5 gives the full variable domain: KAGVTQTPRYLIKTRGQQVTLSCSPISGHRSVSWYQQTPGQGLQFLFEYFSETQRNKGNFPGRFSGRQFSNSRSEMNVSTLELGDSALYLCASSLSQEETQYFGPGTRLLVL.

This chain links TRBV12-5 with TRBJ2-7; 12 bases agree with TRBD1. With V trimmed by 10 bases and J by 6 bases, 7 bases remained unmatched. This CDR3 spans 13 amino acids. Germline V lookup: CDR1 LGHNT, CDR2 FRNRAP. Here the CDR3 reads CATTGQGAFEQYF. The DNA for the CDR3 is TGTGCTACCACGGGACAGGGGGCCTTCGAGCAGTACTTC. Combining the CDR3 with reference TRBV12-5 and TRBJ2-7 gives the whole variable domain DARVTQTPRHKVTEMGQEVTMRCQPILGHNTVFWYRQTMMQGLELLAYFRNRAPLDDSGMPKDRFSAEMPDATLATLKIQPSEPRDSAVYFCATTGQGAFEQYFGPGTRLTVT.

The chain links TRBV12-3 or TRBV12-4 to TRBJ1-6, with D possibly TRBD1 on 5 matching bases. The CDR3 consists of 15 residues. V lost 5 bases, J lost 3 bases, and 11 bases lay in between. The CDR3 is CASSPTENYNSPLHF. The CDR3 bases are TGTGCCAGCAGTCCGACAGAGAACTATAATTCACCCCTCCACTTT.

J is TRBJ2-5 and V is TRBV5-6; 10 bases fit TRBD1. This CDR3 contains 16 residues. The V segment lost 3 bases and the J segment 5 bases; nucleotides outside the gene matches: 10. Germline CDR1 is SGHDT and CDR2 is YYEEEE. The CDR3 loop reads CASSSVDRGVRETQYF. The CDR3 DNA is TGTGCCAGCAGCTCCGTGGACAGGGGGGTCCGGGAGACCCAGTACTTC. Complete variable domain (other parts from reference TRBV5-6 and TRBJ2-5): DAGVTQSPTHLIKTRGQQVTLRCSPKSGHDTVSWYQQALGQGPQFIFQYYEEEERQRGNFPDRFSGHQFPNYSSELNVNALLLGDSALYLCASSSVDRGVRETQYFGPGTRLLVL.

This clonotype was counted a few times. The V and J genes are TRBV12-3 or TRBV12-4 and TRBJ2-7; possible D gene TRBD1, 6 bases. Between the trimmed V and J ends, which lost 5 bases and 2 bases, there was a span of 7 bases. The CDR3 is made up of 12 amino acids. CDR3 amino acids: CASSQGPYEQYF. CDR3 bases: TGTGCCAGCAGTCAGGGGCCCTACGAGCAGTACTTC.

The CDR3, as DNA: TGTGCCAGCAGTACCTCGACAGGGAAGAAAGGCAAAAACATTCAGTACTTC. This codes for CASSTSTGKKGKNIQYF. V usage is TRBV6-5 and J usage is TRBJ2-4; 7 bases align to TRBD1. J was trimmed by 3 bases and V by 5 bases; bases with no gene match: 13. This CDR3 is 17 amino acids long. Germline V gives CDR1 MNHEY, CDR2 SVGAGI.

This rearrangement joins TRBV25-1 to TRBJ2-7, with a weak D call TRBD1 (6 bases). Trimming left V 2 bases short and J 6 bases short, with 14 bases between. The CDR3 runs 14 residues. CDR1 MGHDK and CDR2 SYGVNS come from the germline V gene. The CDR3 protein is CASSEPGRGGEQYF. Here the CDR3 DNA reads TGTGCCAGCAGTGAACCGGGCAGGGGTGGCGAGCAGTACTTC.

This clonotype was counted a single time. This chain links TRBV11-2 with TRBJ2-6; D is undetermined. CDR1 and CDR2 from the germline V gene are SGHAT and FQNNGV. V was trimmed by 5 bases and J by 0 bases, leaving 5 bases between them. This CDR3 comprises 14 residues. This CDR3 is CASSADSGANVLTF. In DNA form, the CDR3 reads TGTGCCAGCAGCGCGGACTCTGGGGCCAACGTCCTGACTTTC.

This chain uses TRBV4-1 with TRBJ2-7; 14 bases match TRBD2. With 0 bases clipped from V and 7 bases from J, the junction kept 8 bases outside the gene matches. Looked up from germline, CDR1 is MGHRA and CDR2 is YSYEKL. The CDR3 extends over 17 amino acids. The CDR3 nucleotides are TGCGCCAGCAGCCAAGAGCCGGGACTAGCGGGAGTGTGGGAGCAGTACTTC. This translates into CASSQEPGLAGVWEQYF.

The chain links TRBV4-3 to TRBJ2-2; no firm D call. Trimming took off 0 bases at V and 0 bases at J, with 2 bases between the two ends. The CDR3 length is 14 residues. Germline V lookup: CDR1 LGHNA, CDR2 YSLEER. The CDR3 reads CASSQEPNTGELFF. DNA of the CDR3: TGCGCCAGCAGCCAAGAACCGAACACCGGGGAGCTGTTTTTT.

J is TRBJ2-2 and V is TRBV6-1, with D perhaps matching TRBD1 (6 bases). The V end lost 3 bases, the J end lost 1 base, and 15 bases lay between the germline ends. The CDR3 is 17 amino acids. Germline V lookup: CDR1 MNHNS, CDR2 SASEGT. CDR3 DNA: TGTGCCAGCAGTGACAGGGGCCCCCATTGGAACACCGGGGAGCTGTTTTTT. It codes for CASSDRGPHWNTGELFF.

This chain links TRBV3-1 with TRBJ1-5; a possible D gene is TRBD1 (5 bases). CDR3 length: 17 amino acids. V was cut by 1 base and J by 3 bases, with 16 bases left in between. The germline V gene encodes CDR1 LGHDT and CDR2 YNNKEL (reference sequence). The CDR3 is CASSQGGGEGPNQPQHF. The CDR3, as DNA: TGTGCCAGCAGCCAAGGTGGGGGGGAGGGGCCCAATCAGCCCCAGCATTTT.

The J gene is TRBJ2-7, the V gene TRBV29-1, with TRBD2 identical over 8 bases. The CDR3 has 15 amino acids. Trimming at V came to 1 base and at J to 2 bases, leaving 7 bases not matched to a gene. Per the germline V gene, CDR1 is SQVTM and CDR2 is ANQGSEA. The CDR3 sequence is CSVEVGLGPTYEQYF. Here the CDR3 DNA reads TGCAGCGTTGAAGTGGGACTAGGCCCGACCTACGAGCAGTACTTC.

This chain links TRBV7-2 with TRBJ2-5; D gene unclear. Per germline, CDR1 SGHTA and CDR2 FQGNSA. The V end was cut by 1 base, the J end by 1 base, with 10 bases between. This CDR3 comprises 15 residues. Here the CDR3 DNA reads TGTGCCAGCAGCTTAGTGACTGCGATCCAAGAGACCCAGTACTTC. This sequence encodes CASSLVTAIQETQYF.

This chain joins TRBV13 and TRBJ2-3, with 8 nucleotides matching TRBD2. This CDR3 has 13 amino acids. The germline V gene encodes CDR1 PRHDT and CDR2 FYEKMQ (reference sequence). V dropped 3 bases and J dropped 8; count of bases not matched to a gene: 4. The CDR3 spells CASSLGREATQYF. The DNA of the CDR3 is TGTGCCAGCAGCTTGGGGCGGGAGGCTACGCAGTATTTT. Drawing the rest from reference TRBV13 and TRBJ2-3, the complete variable domain is AAGVIQSPRHLIKEKRETATLKCYPIPRHDTVYWYQQGPGQDPQFLISFYEKMQSDKGSIPDRFSAQQFSDYHSELNMSSLELGDSALYFCASSLGREATQYFGPGTRLTVL.

CDR3 sequence: CASSQDSLVVYGYTF. CDR3 coding DNA: TGTGCCAGCAGCCAAGACTCGTTAGTGGTCTATGGCTACACCTTC. The chain links TRBV4-2 to TRBJ1-2; no definite D call. The V and J ends lost 0 bases and 4 bases respectively, with 12 bases between them. CDR3 length: 15 residues. CDR1 and CDR2 from the germline V gene are LGHNA and YNFKEQ.

V gene TRBV27 combines with J gene TRBJ1-4; no firm D call. The CDR3 is made up of 15 amino acids. Germline V gene data show CDR1 as MNHEY and CDR2 as SMNVEV (reference sequence). The ends were cut back, 5 bases at V and 7 bases at J, with 17 bases in the middle. The CDR3 DNA follows: TGTGCCAGCAGTCCACGTTCCAGGACGGGTGAAAAACTGTTTTTT. Protein sequence: CASSPRSRTGEKLFF.

In DNA form, the CDR3 reads TGTGCCAGCAGCCCCCAACAGGGGAACGTGGAGACCCAGTACTTC. Translated, it gives CASSPQQGNVETQYF. This chain connects TRBV9 to TRBJ2-5; TRBD1 agrees at 7 bases. Per the germline V gene, CDR1 is SGDLS and CDR2 is YYNGEE. The CDR3 length is 15 residues. The ends lost 4 bases at V and 5 bases at J; junction bases unmatched: 11.